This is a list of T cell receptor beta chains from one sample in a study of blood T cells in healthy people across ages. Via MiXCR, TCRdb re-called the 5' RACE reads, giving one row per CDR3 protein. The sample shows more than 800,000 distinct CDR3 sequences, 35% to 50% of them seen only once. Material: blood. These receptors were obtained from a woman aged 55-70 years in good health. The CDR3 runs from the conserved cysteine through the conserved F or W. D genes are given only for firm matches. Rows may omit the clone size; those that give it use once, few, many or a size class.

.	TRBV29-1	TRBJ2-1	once	CSAGLPSYNEQFF	TGCAGCGCCGGACTACCCTCCTACAATGAGCAGTTCTTC
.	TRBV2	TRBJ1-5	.	CASSEIEQGFNRPQHF	TGTGCCAGCAGTGAGATTGAACAGGGATTCAATCGGCCCCAGCATTTT
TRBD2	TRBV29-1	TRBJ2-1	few	CSVRPGLAGVEQFF	TGCAGCGTTCGACCGGGACTAGCGGGAGTAGAGCAGTTCTTC
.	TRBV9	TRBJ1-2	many	CASSVGERGGGYTF	TGTGCCAGCAGCGTAGGGGAGAGAGGTGGTGGCTACACCTTC
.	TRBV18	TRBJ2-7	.	CASSPDRKSSYNEQYF	TGTGCCAGCTCCCCCGACAGGAAGAGCTCCTACAATGAGCAGTACTTC
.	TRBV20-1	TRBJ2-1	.	CSAKPGLNFGNEQFF	TGCAGTGCTAAGCCGGGACTCAATTTTGGGAATGAGCAGTTCTTC
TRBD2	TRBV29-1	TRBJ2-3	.	CSVVLAGEGFVTDTQYF	TGCAGCGTAGTACTAGCGGGAGAGGGGTTTGTCACAGATACGCAGTATTTT
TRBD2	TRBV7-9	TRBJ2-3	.	CASSLDSPSGRADTQYF	TGTGCCAGCAGCTTAGATTCCCCTAGCGGGAGGGCAGATACGCAGTATTTT
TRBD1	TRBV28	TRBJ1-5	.	CASSRDRGIGQPQHF	TGTGCCAGCAGTCGAGACAGGGGAATAGGGCAGCCCCAGCATTTT
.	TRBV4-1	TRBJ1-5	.	CASSQDRAQASSQPQHF	TGCGCCAGCAGCCAAGATCGAGCGCAGGCGAGCAGTCAGCCCCAGCATTTT
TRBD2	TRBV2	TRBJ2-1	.	CASSDTGGIVGEQFF	TGTGCCAGCAGCGACACGGGAGGGATTGTGGGTGAGCAGTTCTTC
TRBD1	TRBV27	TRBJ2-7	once	CASSLGTGTYYEQYF	TGTGCCAGCAGTCTTGGGACAGGGACGTATTACGAGCAGTACTTC
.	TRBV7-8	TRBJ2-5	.	CASSLATGVGTQYF	TGTGCCAGCAGCTTAGCAACGGGAGTAGGGACCCAGTACTTC
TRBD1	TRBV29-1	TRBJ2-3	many	CSADRGQSTDTQYF	TGCAGCGCGGACAGGGGCCAGAGCACAGATACGCAGTATTTT
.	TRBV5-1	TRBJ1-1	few	CASSLDRGANTEAFF	TGCGCCAGCAGCTTGGACCGAGGGGCCAACACTGAAGCTTTCTTT
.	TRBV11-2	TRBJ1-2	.	CASSLSDKIYGYTF	TGTGCCAGCAGCTTGTCGGACAAAATCTATGGCTACACCTTC
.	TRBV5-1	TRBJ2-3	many	CASRSWWERDPTDTQYF	TGCGCCAGCCGCTCCTGGTGGGAACGGGACCCTACAGATACGCAGTATTTT
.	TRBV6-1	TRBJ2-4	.	CATNLGISSAKNIQYF	TGTGCTACCAACCTCGGGATCAGTTCTGCCAAAAACATTCAGTACTTC
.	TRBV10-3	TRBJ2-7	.	CAISGTDISYEQYF	TGTGCCATCAGCGGGACTGATATCTCCTACGAGCAGTACTTC
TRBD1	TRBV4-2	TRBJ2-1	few	CASSQDGEDRVNEQFF	TGTGCCAGCAGCCAAGACGGTGAGGACAGGGTCAATGAGCAGTTCTTC
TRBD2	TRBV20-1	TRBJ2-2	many	CSASAGAVTGELFF	TGCAGTGCTAGCGCGGGAGCGGTTACCGGGGAGCTGTTTTTT
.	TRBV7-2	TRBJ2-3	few	CASSLVVPAWREGTDTQYF	TGTGCCAGCAGCTTAGTGGTACCGGCGTGGCGGGAAGGCACAGATACGCAGTATTTT
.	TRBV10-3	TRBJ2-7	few	CAISEREPPYEQYF	TGTGCCATCAGTGAGCGGGAGCCCCCCTACGAGCAGTACTTC
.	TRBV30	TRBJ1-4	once	CAWKPGDEKLFF	TGTGCCTGGAAGCCCGGGGATGAAAAACTGTTTTTT
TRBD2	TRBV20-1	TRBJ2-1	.	CSGSGLAGGPSNEQFF	TGCAGTGGGTCGGGGCTAGCGGGAGGGCCAAGCAATGAGCAGTTCTTC
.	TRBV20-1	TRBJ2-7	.	CSAREKRAWYEQYF	TGCAGTGCTAGAGAGAAGAGGGCCTGGTACGAGCAGTACTTC
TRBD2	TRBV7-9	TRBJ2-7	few	CASSSSGLYNEQYF	TGTGCCAGCAGCTCTAGCGGGTTATACAATGAGCAGTACTTC
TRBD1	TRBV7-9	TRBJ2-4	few	CASSSRTGEDKNIQYF	TGTGCCAGCAGCTCTAGGACAGGGGAGGACAAAAACATTCAGTACTTC
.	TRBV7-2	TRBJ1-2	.	CASSPGVGQGYTF	TGTGCCAGCAGCCCAGGGGTGGGACAAGGCTACACCTTC
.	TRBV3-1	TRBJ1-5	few	CASSQDWGQPQHF	TGTGCCAGCAGCCAAGATTGGGGACAGCCCCAGCATTTT
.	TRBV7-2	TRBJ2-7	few	CASSPHGNPTYEQYF	TGTGCCAGCAGCCCCCACGGTAATCCCACCTACGAGCAGTACTTC
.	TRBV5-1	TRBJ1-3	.	CASSPGGTTPGNTIYF	TGCGCCAGCAGCCCCGGGGGTACAACACCCGGAAACACCATATATTTT
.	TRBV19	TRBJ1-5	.	CASSEDRFSNQPQHF	TGTGCCAGTAGTGAAGACAGATTTAGCAATCAGCCCCAGCATTTT
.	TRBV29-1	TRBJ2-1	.	CSVEGSWEQFF	TGCAGCGTTGAAGGGTCGTGGGAGCAGTTCTTC
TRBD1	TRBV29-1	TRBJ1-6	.	CSVGTGAYNSPLHF	TGCAGCGTTGGTACAGGGGCCTATAATTCACCCCTCCACTTT
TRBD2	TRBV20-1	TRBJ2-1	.	CSARVSLGLAGENSYNEQFF	TGCAGTGCTAGAGTTTCCCTCGGACTAGCGGGAGAAAACAGCTACAATGAGCAGTTCTTC
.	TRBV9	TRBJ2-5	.	CASSPNPGEETQYF	TGTGCCAGCAGCCCCAACCCCGGGGAAGAGACCCAGTACTTC
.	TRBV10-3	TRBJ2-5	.	CAISDMVETQYF	TGTGCCATCAGTGATATGGTAGAGACCCAGTACTTC
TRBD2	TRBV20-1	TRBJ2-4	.	CSARPGTRLAKNIQYF	TGCAGTGCTAGACCCGGGACTAGACTAGCCAAAAACATTCAGTACTTC
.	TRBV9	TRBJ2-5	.	CASSVGGFTETQYF	TGTGCCAGCAGCGTAGGGGGGTTCACGGAGACCCAGTACTTC
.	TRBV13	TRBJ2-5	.	CASSQLGLKETQYF	TGTGCCAGCAGCCAATTGGGGTTAAAGGAGACCCAGTACTTC
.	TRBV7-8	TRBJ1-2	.	CASSLSPGILYGYTF	TGTGCCAGCAGCTTATCACCAGGGATCCTCTATGGCTACACCTTC
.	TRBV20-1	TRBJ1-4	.	CSARAGRGNEKLFF	TGCAGTGCTAGAGCGGGGCGAGGTAATGAAAAACTGTTTTTT
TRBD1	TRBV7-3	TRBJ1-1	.	CASSTGQEGDTEAFF	TGTGCCAGCAGCACCGGACAGGAGGGAGACACTGAAGCTTTCTTT
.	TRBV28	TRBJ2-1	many	CASSAENEQFF	TGTGCCAGCAGTGCCGAGAATGAGCAGTTCTTC
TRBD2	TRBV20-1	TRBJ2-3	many	CSANPLAESTDTQYF	TGCAGTGCTAACCCACTAGCGGAGTCCACAGATACGCAGTATTTT
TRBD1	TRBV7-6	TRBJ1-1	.	CASSLATGVNTEAFF	TGTGCCAGCAGCTTAGCTACAGGGGTGAACACTGAAGCTTTCTTT
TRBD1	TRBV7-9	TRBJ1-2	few	CASSLTGVKGYGYTF	TGTGCCAGCAGCCTTACAGGGGTTAAAGGCTATGGCTACACCTTC
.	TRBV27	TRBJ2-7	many	CASRLGSPTYEQYF	TGTGCCAGTCGGCTGGGTAGCCCAACCTACGAGCAGTACTTC
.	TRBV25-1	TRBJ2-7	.	CASSEFLEGEQYF	TGTGCCAGCAGTGAATTTTTGGAGGGGGAGCAGTACTTC
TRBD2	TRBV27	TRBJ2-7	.	CASSFSLAGVGEQYF	TGTGCCAGCAGTTTCTCACTAGCGGGAGTCGGCGAGCAGTACTTC
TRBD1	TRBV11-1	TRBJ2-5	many	CASSLRTGGETQYF	TGTGCCAGCAGCCTCCGGACAGGGGGAGAGACCCAGTACTTC
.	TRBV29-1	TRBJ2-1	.	CSVEGEGSLGNEQFF	TGCAGCGTTGAGGGCGAAGGGTCCCTTGGGAATGAGCAGTTCTTC
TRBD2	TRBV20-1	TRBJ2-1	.	CSAKTGGPSEQFF	TGCAGTGCTAAAACGGGAGGGCCGAGTGAGCAGTTCTTC
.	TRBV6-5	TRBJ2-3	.	CASSYYRESTDTQYF	TGTGCCAGCAGTTATTACCGGGAGAGCACAGATACGCAGTATTTT
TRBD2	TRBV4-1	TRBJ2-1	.	CASSQVVAGQNEQFF	TGCGCCAGCAGCCAAGTGGTAGCGGGACAAAATGAGCAGTTCTTC
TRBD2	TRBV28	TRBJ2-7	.	CASSLRTSFTGEQYF	TGTGCCAGCAGTTTACGGACTAGCTTCACAGGCGAGCAGTACTTC